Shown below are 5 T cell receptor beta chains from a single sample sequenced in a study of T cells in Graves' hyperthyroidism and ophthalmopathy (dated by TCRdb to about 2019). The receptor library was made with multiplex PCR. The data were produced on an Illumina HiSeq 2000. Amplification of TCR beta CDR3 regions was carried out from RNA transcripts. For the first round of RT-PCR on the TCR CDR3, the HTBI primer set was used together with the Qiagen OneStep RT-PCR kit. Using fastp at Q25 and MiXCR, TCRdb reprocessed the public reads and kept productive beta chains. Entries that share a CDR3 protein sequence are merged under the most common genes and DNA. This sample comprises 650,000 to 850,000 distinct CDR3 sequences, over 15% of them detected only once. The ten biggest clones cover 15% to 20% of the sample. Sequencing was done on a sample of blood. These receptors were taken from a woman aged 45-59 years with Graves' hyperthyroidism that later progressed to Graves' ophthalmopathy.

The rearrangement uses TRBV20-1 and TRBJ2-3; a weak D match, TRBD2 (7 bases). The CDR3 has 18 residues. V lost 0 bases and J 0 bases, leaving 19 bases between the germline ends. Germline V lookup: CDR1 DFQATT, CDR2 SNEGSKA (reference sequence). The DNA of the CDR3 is TGCAGTGCTAGAGATGGGGGGCGCGGGGGAGACAGCACAGATACGCAGTATTTT. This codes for CSARDGGRGGDSTDTQYF.

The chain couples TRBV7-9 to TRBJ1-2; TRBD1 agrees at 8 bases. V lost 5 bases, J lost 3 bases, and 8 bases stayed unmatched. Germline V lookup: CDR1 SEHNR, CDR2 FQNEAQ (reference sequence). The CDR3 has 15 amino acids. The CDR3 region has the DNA TGTGCCAGCAGCACAAGGACAGGGCTAGACTATGGCTACACCTTC. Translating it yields CASSTRTGLDYGYTF.

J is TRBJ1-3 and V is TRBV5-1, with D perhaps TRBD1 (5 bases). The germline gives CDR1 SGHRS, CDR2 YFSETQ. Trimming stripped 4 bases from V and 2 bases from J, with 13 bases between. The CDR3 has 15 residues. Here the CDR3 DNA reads TGCGCCAGCAGCCTGAAAGGGACGGCTGGAAACACCATATATTTT. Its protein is CASSLKGTAGNTIYF.

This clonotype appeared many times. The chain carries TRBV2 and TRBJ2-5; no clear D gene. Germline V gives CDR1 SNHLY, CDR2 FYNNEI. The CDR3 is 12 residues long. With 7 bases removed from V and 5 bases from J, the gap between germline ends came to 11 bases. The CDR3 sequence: CASKGFEETQYF. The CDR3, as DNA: TGTGCCAGCAAAGGGTTCGAGGAGACCCAGTACTTC.

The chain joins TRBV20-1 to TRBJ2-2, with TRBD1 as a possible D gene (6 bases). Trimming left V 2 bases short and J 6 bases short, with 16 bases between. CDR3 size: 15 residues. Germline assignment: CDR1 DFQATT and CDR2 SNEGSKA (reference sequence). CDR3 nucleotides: TGCAGTGCTAGAACCCCGCTTACAGGGCCCGGGGAGCTGTTTTTT. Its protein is CSARTPLTGPGELFF.